This T cell receptor beta chain was found in a study of blood T cell repertoires in COVID-19 (dated by TCRdb to the early 2020s). Background on the whole study: Samples from collaborators originated in the United States, Italy and Spain and spanned both the acute and convalescent phases of COVID-19. The prospective study material was composed of cDNA or gDNA derived from T cells, B-cell-depleted T cells, or PBMCs. Subjects who had been exposed to COVID-19, were actively infected with it, or had recovered from it provided the deeply sampled blood TCRbeta repertoires that made up the dataset. The repertoires were released in a freely available public database intended as a resource for research on the immune response to SARS-CoV-2. The samples were drawn from the first 160 participants of the ongoing ImmuneRACE study and from about 1,200 subjects provided by 6 global collaborators. The sample metadata nearly always contained a de-identified subject ID, COVID-19 status, age in years and sex. Where HLA class I and class II types were available, the types were taken from metadata supplied by the sample provider, not from assay-based typing. What the authors observed across the whole study: The amount of clinical and demographic metadata varied by source and participant and was provided uncurated.

To note about this clone: What antigen it recognizes has not been identified. No base-level quality is on record; no much larger clone is a single base apart.

TCRbeta CDR3 regions were amplified from genomic DNA by means of the immunoSEQ Assay, a bias-controlled multiplex PCR. The authors' pipeline ran thus. The number of nucleated cells in each sample was estimated from the amplification of reference gene primers within the assay. To quantify the absolute abundance of each unique TCRbeta CDR3 rearrangement, sequence reads were collapsed and filtered. For each sample, productive Simpson clonality was calculated as the square root of Simpson's diversity index across productive rearrangements. TCRdb stores this immuneACCESS table with in-frame sequences only. Part of the clones is absent; in the studies checked, under half of the shortfall reflects unresolved V genes, and no reason is known for the rest. V, J and clone size reflect that table, while D and trimming were determined from the DNA. This sample gives roughly 160,000 clones in total; approximately 84% of them show up just once. The ten largest make up about 5.3% of the sample.

The germline V gene yields SNHLY for CDR1 and FYNNEI for CDR2. Spanning cysteine to phenylalanine, the CDR3 consists of 10 amino acids. Only CDR3 DNA remains: 30 bases, in frame from the first base. At the junction V is shortened by 5 bases and J by 4 bases, with 2 bases in between. In the prospective study, participants were 18 to 89 years old, resided in fewer than 25 geographic areas of the United States, and were enrolled through a virtual design. Cohort assignment in the prospective study relied on participant-reported clinical history from a screening survey and a study questionnaire. Each participant in the prospective study had whole blood, serum and a nasopharyngeal or oropharyngeal swab collected by mobile phlebotomists. Additional blood draws and questionnaires over an approximately two-month period could optionally be provided by prospective study participants. Before DNA extraction, blood samples from the prospective study were shipped at room temperature or frozen.

The chain is encoded by TRBV2 joined to TRBJ2-5; too little of a D gene remains to name it. The sample consisted of PBMCs or T cells enriched from blood (not recorded which). This clonotype was sampled from a middle-aged woman with acute COVID-19. CDR3 loop: CASSRETQYF. The nucleotide sequence reads as follows: TGTGCCAGCAGTCGAGAGACCCAGTACTTC.